These 5 T cell receptor beta chains were all obtained from the same sample, sequenced in a study of blood T cells in healthy people across ages. It was with a sample-barcoded 5' primer and a J-beta primer mix that a second PCR of roughly 7 to 12 cycles was run. TCRdb re-called the 5' RACE reads through MiXCR, storing one row per CDR3 protein. Among approximately 1.5 million distinct CDR3 sequences listed, about 32% were seen once. The sample consisted of blood. The receptors originated from a woman aged 25 to 39 in good health.

This clonotype came up once. The rearrangement uses TRBV2 and TRBJ2-4, with TRBD1 matching 7 bases. Matching the DNA end better, TRBJ2-7 makes the J call doubtful. Germline CDR1 and CDR2: SNHLY and FYNNEI. This CDR3 region has 13 residues. The CDR3 region has the DNA TGTGCCAGCAGTGAGGACAGGCCGGGCGAGCAGTACTTC. It encodes CASSEDRPGEQYF.

The rearrangement uses TRBV3-1 and TRBJ2-7; D is possibly TRBD1 or TRBD2 (5 bases each). The V end lost 9 bases, the J end lost 5 bases, and 23 bases lay between the germline ends. The germline gives CDR1 LGHDT, CDR2 YNNKEL (reference sequence). The CDR3 totals 15 residues. CDR3 coding DNA: TGTGCCAGTACCCCCGCGGACGCAGGGAGACACGAGCAGTACTTC. This sequence encodes CASTPADAGRHEQYF.

This chain joins TRBV6-1 and TRBJ1-1, with D maybe TRBD1 (5 bases). This CDR3 has 15 residues. Trimming removed 3 bases from V and 3 bases from J, with 14 bases in between. Germline CDR1 MNHNS, CDR2 SASEGT. This CDR3 is CASSDWQGFDTEAFF. Written as DNA, the CDR3 is TGTGCCAGCAGTGATTGGCAGGGATTTGACACTGAAGCTTTCTTT.

This clonotype was counted between two and nine times. The gene calls are TRBV25-1 and TRBJ1-2; 11 nucleotides match TRBD1. This CDR3 region has 14 residues. Germline assignment: CDR1 MGHDK and CDR2 SYGVNS. With 1 base clipped from V and 6 bases from J, the junction kept 1 base outside the gene matches. The CDR3 nucleotides are TGTGCCAGCAGTGAATTGGGACAGGGGGATGGCTACACCTTC. Residues: CASSELGQGDGYTF.

The V and J genes are TRBV5-1 and TRBJ2-2, with unresolved D. Germline CDR1 reads SGHRS; CDR2 reads YFSETQ. With 6 bases removed from V and 1 base from J, the gap between germline ends came to 13 bases. This CDR3 is 15 amino acids long. CDR3 loop: CASKPGPGNTGELFF. CDR3 sequence (DNA): TGCGCCAGCAAACCCGGCCCGGGGAACACCGGGGAGCTGTTTTTT.